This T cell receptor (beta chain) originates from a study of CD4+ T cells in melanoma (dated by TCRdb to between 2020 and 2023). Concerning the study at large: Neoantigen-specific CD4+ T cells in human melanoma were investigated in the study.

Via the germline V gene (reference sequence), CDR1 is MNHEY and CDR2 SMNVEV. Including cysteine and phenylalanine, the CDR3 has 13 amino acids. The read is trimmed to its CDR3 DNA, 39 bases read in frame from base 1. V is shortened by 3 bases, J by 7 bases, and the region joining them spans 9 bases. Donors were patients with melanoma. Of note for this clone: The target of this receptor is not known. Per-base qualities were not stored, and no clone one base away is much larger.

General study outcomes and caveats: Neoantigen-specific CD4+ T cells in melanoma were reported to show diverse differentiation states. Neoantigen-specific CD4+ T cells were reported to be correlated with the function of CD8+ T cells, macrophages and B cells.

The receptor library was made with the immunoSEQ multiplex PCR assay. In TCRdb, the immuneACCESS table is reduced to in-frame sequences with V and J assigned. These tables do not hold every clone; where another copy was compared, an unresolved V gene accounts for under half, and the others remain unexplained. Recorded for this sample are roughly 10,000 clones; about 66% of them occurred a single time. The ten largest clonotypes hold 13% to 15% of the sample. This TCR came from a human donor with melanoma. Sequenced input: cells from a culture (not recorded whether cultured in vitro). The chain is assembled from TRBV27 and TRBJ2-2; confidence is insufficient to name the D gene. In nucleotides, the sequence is TGTGCCAGCAGTTTCGGACCAATCGGGGAGCTGTTTTTT. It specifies CASSFGPIGELFF.